This T cell receptor beta chain was recovered during a study of cytomegalovirus exposure and HLA in healthy donors. Study-wide results and caveats: Three CMV-associated chains were confirmed in vitro to be specific for CMV antigens. Analysis performed later found roughly 18,000 TCR beta sequences associated with HLA alleles at 0.05 false discovery rate.

Primers for the PCR totalled 60 Vbeta and 13 Jbeta. Generated by immunoSEQ multiplex PCR, the TCRdb table keeps only in-frame clones and is missing some. The sample yields some 110,000 clones, around two thirds seen once. The CDR3 covers 15 residues. CDR1 SGHRS and CDR2 YFSETQ come from the germline V gene. V lost 4 bases to trimming and J lost 6 bases, with 20 bases between them. Remarks on this clone: Its antigen is as yet unknown.

Sequences were obtained from PBMCs. This chain connects TRBV5-1 to TRBJ2-7; a possible D gene is TRBD1 (7 bases). This sequence was found in a woman aged 40 to 50 in good health and CMV-seropositive. In DNA form, the CDR3 reads TGCGCCAGCAGCGGACATGACAGGGAGGTTCGCGAGCAGTACTTC. As protein: CASSGHDREVREQYF.